Only a few counts were recorded for the clone carrying this T cell receptor beta chain. Its cognate antigen is unknown. This record comes from a study of cytomegalovirus exposure and HLA in healthy donors. It was with 60 Vbeta and 13 Jbeta primers that the PCR ran. Method: immunoSEQ multiplex PCR; TCRdb's copy keeps in-frame clones and lacks some. The table has more than 110,000 clones, more than 7.5% seen once. Study conclusions and caveats: Earlier results showed most TCR beta V segments being productive about 87% or about 30% of the time. More clonal expansion characterized HLA-associated TCR beta chains than equally common others in a later analysis.

The CDR3 length is 14 residues. The germline V gene encodes CDR1 SNHLY and CDR2 FYNNEI. Trimming cost V 5 bases and J 4 bases, with 14 bases left between them. The rearrangement uses TRBV2 and TRBJ2-5, with no clear D. This receptor was taken from a man between 45 and 60 years old in good health and CMV-seronegative. The sample consisted of PBMCs. The CDR3 bases are TGTGCCAGCAGTTACAGACCGACGGCAGAGACCCAGTACTTC. This sequence encodes CASSYRPTAETQYF.